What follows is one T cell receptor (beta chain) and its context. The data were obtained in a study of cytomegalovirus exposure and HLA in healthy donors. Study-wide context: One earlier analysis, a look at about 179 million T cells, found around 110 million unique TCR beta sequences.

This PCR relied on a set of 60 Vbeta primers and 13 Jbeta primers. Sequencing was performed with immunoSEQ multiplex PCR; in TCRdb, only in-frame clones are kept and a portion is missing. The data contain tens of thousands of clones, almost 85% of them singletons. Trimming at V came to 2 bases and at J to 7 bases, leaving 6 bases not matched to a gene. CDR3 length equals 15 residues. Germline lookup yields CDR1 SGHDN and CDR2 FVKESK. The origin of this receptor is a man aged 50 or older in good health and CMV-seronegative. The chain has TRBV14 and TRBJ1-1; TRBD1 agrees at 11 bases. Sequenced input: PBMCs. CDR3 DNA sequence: TGTGCCAGCAGCCAACTGGACAGGGGGCGAGTTGAAGCTTTCTTT. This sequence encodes CASSQLDRGRVEAFF.